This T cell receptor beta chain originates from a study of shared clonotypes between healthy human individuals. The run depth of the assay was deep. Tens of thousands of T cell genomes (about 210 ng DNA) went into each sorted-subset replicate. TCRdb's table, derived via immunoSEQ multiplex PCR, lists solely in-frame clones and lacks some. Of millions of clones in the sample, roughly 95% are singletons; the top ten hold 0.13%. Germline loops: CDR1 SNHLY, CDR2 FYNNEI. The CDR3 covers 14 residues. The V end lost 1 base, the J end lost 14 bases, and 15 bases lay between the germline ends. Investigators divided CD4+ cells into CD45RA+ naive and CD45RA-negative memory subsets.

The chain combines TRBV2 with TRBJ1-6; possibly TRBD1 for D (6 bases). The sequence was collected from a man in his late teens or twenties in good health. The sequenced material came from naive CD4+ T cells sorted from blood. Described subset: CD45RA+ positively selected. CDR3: CASSEGGALVALHF. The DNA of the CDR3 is TGTGCCAGCAGTGAAGGGGGGGCCCTAGTAGCCCTCCACTTT.